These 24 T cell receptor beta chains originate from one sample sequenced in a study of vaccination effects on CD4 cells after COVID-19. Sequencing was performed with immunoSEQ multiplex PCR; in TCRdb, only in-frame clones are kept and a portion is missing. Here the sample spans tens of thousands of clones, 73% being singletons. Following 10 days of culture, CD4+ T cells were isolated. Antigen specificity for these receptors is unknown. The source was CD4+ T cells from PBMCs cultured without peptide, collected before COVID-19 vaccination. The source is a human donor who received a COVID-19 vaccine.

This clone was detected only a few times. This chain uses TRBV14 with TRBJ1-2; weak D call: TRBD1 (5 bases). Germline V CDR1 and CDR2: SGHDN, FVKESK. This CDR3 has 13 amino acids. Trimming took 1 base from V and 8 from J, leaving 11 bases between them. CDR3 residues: CASSQVEGLGYTF. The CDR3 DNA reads TGTGCCAGCAGCCAAGTGGAGGGGCTCGGCTACACCTTC.

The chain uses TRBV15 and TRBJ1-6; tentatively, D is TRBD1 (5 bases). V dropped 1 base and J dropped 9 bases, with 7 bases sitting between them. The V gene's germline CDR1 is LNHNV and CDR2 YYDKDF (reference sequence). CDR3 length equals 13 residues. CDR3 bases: TGTGCCACCAGCAGAGTCGGGGGTTCACCCCTCCACTTT. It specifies CATSRVGGSPLHF.

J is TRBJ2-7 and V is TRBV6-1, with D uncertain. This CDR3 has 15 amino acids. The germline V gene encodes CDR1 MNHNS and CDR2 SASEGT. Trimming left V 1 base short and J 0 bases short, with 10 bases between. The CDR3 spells CASSEGGALSYEQYF. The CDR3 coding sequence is TGTGCCAGCAGTGAAGGCGGTGCCCTCTCCTACGAGCAGTACTTC.

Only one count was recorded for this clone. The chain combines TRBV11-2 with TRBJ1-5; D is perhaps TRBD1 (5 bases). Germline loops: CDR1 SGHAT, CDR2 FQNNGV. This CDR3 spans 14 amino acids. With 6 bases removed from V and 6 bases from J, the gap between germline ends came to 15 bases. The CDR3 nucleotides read TGTGCCAGCAGTTCCGGACTGGGGGGTCAGCCCCAGCATTTT. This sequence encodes CASSSGLGGQPQHF.

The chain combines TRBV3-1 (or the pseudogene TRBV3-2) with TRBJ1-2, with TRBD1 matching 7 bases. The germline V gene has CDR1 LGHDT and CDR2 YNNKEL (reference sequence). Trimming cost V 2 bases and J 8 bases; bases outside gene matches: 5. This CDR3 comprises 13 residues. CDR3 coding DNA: TGTGCCAGCAGCCAAATGGTAGGGGGCGGCTACACCTTC. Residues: CASSQMVGGGYTF.

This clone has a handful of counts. CDR3 loop: CASSPNYDRVNEQYF. The CDR3, as DNA: TGTGCCAGCAGTCCGAACTACGACAGGGTTAACGAGCAGTACTTC. The V call is TRBV6-5, the J call TRBJ2-7; TRBD1 agrees at 7 bases. The CDR3 spans 15 residues. The J segment lost 5 bases and the V segment lost 5 bases, leaving 12 bases of the junction unmatched. Looked up from germline, CDR1 is MNHEY and CDR2 is SVGAGI.

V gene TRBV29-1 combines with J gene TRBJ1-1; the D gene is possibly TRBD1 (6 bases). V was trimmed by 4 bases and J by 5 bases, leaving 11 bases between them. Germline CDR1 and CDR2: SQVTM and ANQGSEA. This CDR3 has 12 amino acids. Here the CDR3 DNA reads TGCAGCGTTGGGAACAGGGAAACTGAAGCTTTCTTT. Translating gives CSVGNRETEAFF.

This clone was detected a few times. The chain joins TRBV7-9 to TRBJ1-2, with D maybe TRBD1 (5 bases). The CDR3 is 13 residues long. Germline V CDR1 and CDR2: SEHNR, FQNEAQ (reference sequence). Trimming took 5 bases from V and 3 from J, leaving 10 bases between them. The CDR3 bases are TGTGCCAGCAGCCGAACAGGCGACTATGGCTACACCTTC. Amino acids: CASSRTGDYGYTF. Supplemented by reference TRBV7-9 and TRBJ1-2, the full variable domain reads DTGVSQNPRHKITKRGQNVTFRCDPISEHNRLYWYRQTLGQGPEFLTYFQNEAQLEKSRLLSDRFSAERPKGSFSTLEIQRTEQGDSAMYLCASSRTGDYGYTFGSGTRLTVV.

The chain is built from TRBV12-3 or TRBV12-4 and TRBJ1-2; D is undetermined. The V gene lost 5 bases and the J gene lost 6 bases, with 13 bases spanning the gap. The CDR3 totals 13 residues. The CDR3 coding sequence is TGTGCCAGCAGTAGGTTTGTCGGCCATGGCTACACCTTC. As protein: CASSRFVGHGYTF.

Here the CDR3 reads CASSLTGQGSNYGYTF. As DNA, the CDR3 is TGTGCCAGCAGCTTAACTGGACAGGGCTCTAACTATGGCTACACCTTC. The gene calls are TRBV7-6 and TRBJ1-2; 8 bases match TRBD1. Germline CDR1 is SGHVS and CDR2 is FNYEAQ. V trimming: 2 bases; J trimming: 0 bases; junction bases outside the gene matches: 5. The CDR3 runs 16 residues.

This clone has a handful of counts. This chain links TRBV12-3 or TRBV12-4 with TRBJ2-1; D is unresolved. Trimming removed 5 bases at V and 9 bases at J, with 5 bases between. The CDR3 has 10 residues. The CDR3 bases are TGTGCCAGCAGTCTCGGTGAGCAGTTCTTC. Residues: CASSLGEQFF.

The CDR3 loop is CASSQTLTVFTGELFF. For the CDR3, the DNA is TGTGCCAGCAGTCAAACATTGACAGTCTTCACCGGGGAGCTGTTTTTT. The rearrangement joins TRBV28 to TRBJ2-2; D is possibly TRBD1 (5 bases). Looked up from germline, CDR1 is MDHEN and CDR2 is SYDVKM. Trimming took off 5 bases at V and 4 bases at J, with 17 bases between the two ends. The CDR3 spans 16 residues.

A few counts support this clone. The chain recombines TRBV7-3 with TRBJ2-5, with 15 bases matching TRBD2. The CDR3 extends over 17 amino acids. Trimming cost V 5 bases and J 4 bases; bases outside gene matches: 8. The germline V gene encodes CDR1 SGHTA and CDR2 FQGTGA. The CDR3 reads CASSPRTSGGAGETQYF. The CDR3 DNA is TGTGCCAGCAGCCCAAGGACTAGCGGGGGGGCGGGAGAGACCCAGTACTTC. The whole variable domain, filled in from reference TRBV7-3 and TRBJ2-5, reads GAGVSQTPSNKVTEKGKYVELRCDPISGHTALYWYRQSLGQGPEFLIYFQGTGAADDSGLPNDRFFAVRPEGSVSTLKIQRTERGDSAVYLCASSPRTSGGAGETQYFGPGTRLLVL.

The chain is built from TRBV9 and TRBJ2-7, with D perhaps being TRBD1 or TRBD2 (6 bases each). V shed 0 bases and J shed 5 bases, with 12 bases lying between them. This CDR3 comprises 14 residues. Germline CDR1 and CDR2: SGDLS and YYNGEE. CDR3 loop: CASSVDGGLNEQYF. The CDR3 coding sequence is TGTGCCAGCAGCGTAGACGGGGGCCTGAACGAGCAGTACTTC.

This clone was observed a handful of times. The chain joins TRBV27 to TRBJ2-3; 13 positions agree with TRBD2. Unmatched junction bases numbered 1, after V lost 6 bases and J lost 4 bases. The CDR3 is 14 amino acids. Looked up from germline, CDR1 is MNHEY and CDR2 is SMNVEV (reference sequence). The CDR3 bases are TGTGCCAGCAGACTAGCGGGAGGGCCAGATACGCAGTATTTT. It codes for CASRLAGGPDTQYF.

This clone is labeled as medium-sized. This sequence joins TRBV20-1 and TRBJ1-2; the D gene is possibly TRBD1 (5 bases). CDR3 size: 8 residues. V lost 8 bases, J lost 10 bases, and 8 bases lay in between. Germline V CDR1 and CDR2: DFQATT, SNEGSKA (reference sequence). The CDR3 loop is CSSGDYTF. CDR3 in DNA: TGCAGTTCGGGGGACTACACCTTC.

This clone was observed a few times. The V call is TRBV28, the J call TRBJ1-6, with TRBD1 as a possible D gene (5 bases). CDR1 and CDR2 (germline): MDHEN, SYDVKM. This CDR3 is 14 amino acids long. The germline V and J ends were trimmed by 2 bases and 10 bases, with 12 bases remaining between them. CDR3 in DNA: TGTGCCAGCAGTTTAATCTGGGGGAACTCACCCCTCCACTTT. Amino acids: CASSLIWGNSPLHF. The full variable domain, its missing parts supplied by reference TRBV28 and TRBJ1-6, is DVKVTQSSRYLVKRTGEKVFLECVQDMDHENMFWYRQDPGLGLRLIYFSYDVKMKEKGDIPEGYSVSREKKERFSLILESASTNQTSMYLCASSLIWGNSPLHFGNGTRLTVT.

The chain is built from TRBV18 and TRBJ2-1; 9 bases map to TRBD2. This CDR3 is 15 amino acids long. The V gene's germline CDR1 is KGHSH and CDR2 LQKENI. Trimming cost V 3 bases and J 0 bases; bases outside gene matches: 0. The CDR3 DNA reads TGTGCCAGCTCACCGACTAGCGGCTCCTACAATGAGCAGTTCTTC. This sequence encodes CASSPTSGSYNEQFF.

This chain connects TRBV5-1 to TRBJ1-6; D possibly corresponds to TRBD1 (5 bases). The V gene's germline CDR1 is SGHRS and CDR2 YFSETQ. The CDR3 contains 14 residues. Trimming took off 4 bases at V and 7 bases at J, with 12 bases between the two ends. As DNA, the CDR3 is TGCGCCAGCAGCCCGCAGGGAGTGAATTCACCCCTCCACTTT. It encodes CASSPQGVNSPLHF.

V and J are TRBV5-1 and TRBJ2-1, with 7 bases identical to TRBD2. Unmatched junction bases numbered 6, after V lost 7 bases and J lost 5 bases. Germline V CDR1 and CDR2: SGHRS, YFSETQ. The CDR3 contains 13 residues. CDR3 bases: TGCGCCAGCCGGGACTATCCAGACAATGAGCAGTTCTTC. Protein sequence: CASRDYPDNEQFF.

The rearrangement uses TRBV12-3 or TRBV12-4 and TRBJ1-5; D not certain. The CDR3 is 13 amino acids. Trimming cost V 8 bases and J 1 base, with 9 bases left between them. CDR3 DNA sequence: TGTGCCAGCCAGCAGGACAGCAATCAGCCCCAGCATTTT. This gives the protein CASQQDSNQPQHF.

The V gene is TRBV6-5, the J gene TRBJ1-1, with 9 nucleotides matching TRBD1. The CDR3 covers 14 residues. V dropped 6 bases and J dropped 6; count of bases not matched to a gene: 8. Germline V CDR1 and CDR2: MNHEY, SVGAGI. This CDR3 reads CASRPSQGAPEAFF. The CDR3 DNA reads TGTGCCAGCAGGCCTTCACAGGGGGCACCTGAAGCTTTCTTT.

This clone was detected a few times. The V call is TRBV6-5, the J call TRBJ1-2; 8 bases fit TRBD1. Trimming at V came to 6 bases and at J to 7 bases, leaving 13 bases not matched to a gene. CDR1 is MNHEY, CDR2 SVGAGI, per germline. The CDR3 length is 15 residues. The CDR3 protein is CASRRQGAASSGYTF. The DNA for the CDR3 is TGTGCCAGCAGAAGGCAGGGGGCGGCTTCTTCTGGCTACACCTTC.

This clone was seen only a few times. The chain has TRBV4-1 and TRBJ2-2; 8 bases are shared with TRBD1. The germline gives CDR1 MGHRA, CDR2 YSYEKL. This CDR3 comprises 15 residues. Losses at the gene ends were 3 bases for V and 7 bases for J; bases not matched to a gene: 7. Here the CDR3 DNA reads TGCGCCAGCAGCCACGCAGACAGGGGAATCGGGGAGCTGTTTTTT. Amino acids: CASSHADRGIGELFF.